This is a list of T cell receptor beta chains from one sample in a study of blood T cell repertoires in COVID-19. Sequenced by immunoSEQ multiplex PCR; TCRdb stores in-frame clones only, minus some. The table includes about 42,000 clones, 70% to 90% detected once. The specimen was peripheral blood. Receptors originate from a human donor in a cohort sampled during active COVID-19. Each CDR3 is given with its conserved first and last residue. A D gene is named only where the DNA matches it firmly. Clone size is stated in some rows and not others, as once, few, many or a class when expanded.

d_gene,v_gene,abundance,len,CDR3aa
-,TRBV19,-,16,CASSIRPTTNTGELFF
-,TRBV28,-,19,CASSSATVSSRGPNTEAFF
-,TRBV7-2,-,14,CASSFAADSYEQYF
TRBD2,TRBV19,-,16,CASSIGLAASYNEQFF
TRBD1,TRBV27,-,15,CASSPGTGVNYGYTF
TRBD1,TRBV5-1,-,14,CASSLTGGNQPQHF
-,TRBV21-1,-,14,CASSNGAAIYGYTF
-,TRBV4-2,-,14,CASSQDVATYGYTF
-,TRBV11-2,-,16,CASSLAAAHSTDTQYF
TRBD1,TRBV27,-,15,CASSRGDRPNTEAFF
TRBD2,TRBV7-8,-,17,CASSSTTGTSGDREQFF
TRBD1,TRBV5-1,-,15,CASSTGTGFGTEAFF
TRBD2,TRBV2,-,15,CASSEVGLGTDTQYF
-,TRBV10-3,once,13,CAISERLQETQYF
-,TRBV6-2/TRBV6-3,-,15,CASSRGREVWEKLFF
-,TRBV20-1,-,11,CSAPDKETQYF
-,TRBV12-5,-,15,CASGLERTRDYGYTF
TRBD1,TRBV11-2,-,15,CASSTGTGRNEKLFF
-,TRBV7-9,-,14,CASSLYQGRDTQYF
TRBD1,TRBV19,-,13,CASRGQGNTEAFF
TRBD1,TRBV7-9,-,17,CASSSRAGTGGYNEQFF
-,TRBV7-9,-,13,CASSRTENTEAFF